A selection of T cell receptor beta chains follows, all from one sample in a study of PD-1 blockade in classical Hodgkin lymphoma. Method: immunoSEQ multiplex PCR; TCRdb's copy keeps in-frame clones and lacks some. The data show approximately 3,000 clones, approximately 62% seen once. Material: CD8+ T cells from blood, obtained at baseline. The receptor set was obtained from a human donor with classical Hodgkin lymphoma. Each CDR3 is given without its conserved first and last residue. A D gene is named only where the DNA matches it firmly.

J gene,D gene,V gene,CDR3 protein
TRBJ1-5,.,TRBV30,AWSVPDYSNQPQH
TRBJ2-7,.,TRBV28,ATAGVSYEQY
TRBJ2-2,.,TRBV6-5,ASSYEHPANTGELF
TRBJ2-2,TRBD2,TRBV7-7,ASSATLAGTNTGELF
TRBJ1-2,.,TRBV28,ASSLRPAAPYGYT
TRBJ2-2,TRBD2,TRBV13,ASSYLAGANTGELF
TRBJ2-7,TRBD1,TRBV19,ASRHTRQGRNEQY
TRBJ2-7,TRBD1,TRBV5-6,ASSFLVGTGFYEQY
TRBJ2-5,.,TRBV4-1,ASSQDLAEETQY
TRBJ1-1,.,TRBV2,ARDSGDVNTEAF
TRBJ2-7,TRBD1,TRBV6-5,ASSYGTGEQY
TRBJ1-5,.,TRBV30,AWSVFNQPQH
TRBJ2-5,.,TRBV6-5,ASSYSPSAPQETQY
TRBJ2-2,.,TRBV29-1,SVEVRRGATGELF
TRBJ2-2,.,TRBV11-3,ASSLGPTTGELF
TRBJ2-3,.,TRBV29-1,SVELGGKADTQY
TRBJ2-3,TRBD1,TRBV18,ASSLTRGQGDTQY
TRBJ2-3,TRBD2,TRBV29-1,SVEGGIAGTDTQY
TRBJ2-7,.,TRBV29-1,SVEDFQTYEQY
TRBJ1-3,TRBD1,TRBV7-6,ASREGQGESSGNTIY
TRBJ1-1,.,TRBV10-3,AIGSGGMNTEAF